The present entry profiles one T cell receptor (beta chain) with its context. Its matching antigen is unknown. This specimen comes from a study of OX40 agonist ivuxolimab in advanced cancers. The study, taken as a whole, reports: The study did not work out the antigen specificity of the expanded peripheral T cells. Patients who responded partially at 0.1-3.0 mg/kg showed clonal expansion ranking among the lowest.

CDR1 KGHSH and CDR2 LQKENI come from the germline V gene. The V segment lost 3 bases and the J segment 4 bases; nucleotides outside the gene matches: 5. The length of the CDR3 is 14 residues. TCRdb keeps only in-frame clones here, not all; method: immunoSEQ multiplex PCR. Of 55,000 to 85,000 clones listed, about 90% are singletons. Specimen: CD4+ or CD8+ T cells sorted from blood, collected in a trial of the OX40 agonist ivuxolimab. The chain uses TRBV18 and TRBJ2-7, with TRBD1 matching over 8 bases. This receptor was obtained from an adult with an advanced solid tumor such as melanoma, head and neck, liver or kidney cancer. This CDR3 is CASSPSGGGYEQYF. The CDR3 region has the DNA TGTGCCAGCTCACCTTCAGGGGGCGGGTACGAGCAGTACTTC. The whole variable domain, filled in from reference TRBV18 and TRBJ2-7, reads NAGVMQNPRHLVRRRGQEARLRCSPMKGHSHVYWYRQLPEEGLKFMVYLQKENIIDESGMPKERFSAEFPKEGPSILRIQQVVRGDSAAYFCASSPSGGGYEQYFGPGTRLTVT.